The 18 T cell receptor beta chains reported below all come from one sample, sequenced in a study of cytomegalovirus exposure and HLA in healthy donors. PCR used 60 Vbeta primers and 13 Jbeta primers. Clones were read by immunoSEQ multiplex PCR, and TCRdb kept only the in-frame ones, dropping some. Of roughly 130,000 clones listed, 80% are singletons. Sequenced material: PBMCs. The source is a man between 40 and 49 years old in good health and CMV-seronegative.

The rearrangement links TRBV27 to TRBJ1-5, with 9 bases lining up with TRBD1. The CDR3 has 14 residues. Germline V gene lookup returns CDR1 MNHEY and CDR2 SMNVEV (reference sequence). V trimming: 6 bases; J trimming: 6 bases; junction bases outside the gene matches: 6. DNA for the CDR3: TGTGCCAGCAGCGAACAGGGGGCGCGTCAGCCCCAGCATTTT. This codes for CASSEQGARQPQHF.

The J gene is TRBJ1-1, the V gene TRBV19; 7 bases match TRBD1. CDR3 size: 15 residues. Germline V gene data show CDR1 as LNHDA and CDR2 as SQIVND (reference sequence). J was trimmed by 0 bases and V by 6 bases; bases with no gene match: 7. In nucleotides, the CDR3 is TGTGCCAGTAGCCCTCAGGGGGGCATGAACACTGAAGCTTTCTTT. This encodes CASSPQGGMNTEAFF. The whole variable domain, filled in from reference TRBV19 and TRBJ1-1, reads DGGITQSPKYLFRKEGQNVTLSCEQNLNHDAMYWYRQDPGQGLRLIYYSQIVNDFQKGDIAEGYSVSREKKESFPLTVTSAQKNPTAFYLCASSPQGGMNTEAFFGQGTRLTVV.

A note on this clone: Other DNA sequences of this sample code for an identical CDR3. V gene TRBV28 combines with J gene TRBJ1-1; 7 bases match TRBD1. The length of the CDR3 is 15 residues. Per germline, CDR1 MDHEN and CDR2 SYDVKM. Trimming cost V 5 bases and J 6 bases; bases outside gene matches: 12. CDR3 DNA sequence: TGTGCCAGCAGTCCCCCTTCGACAGGGCAGTCTGAAGCTTTCTTT. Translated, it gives CASSPPSTGQSEAFF.

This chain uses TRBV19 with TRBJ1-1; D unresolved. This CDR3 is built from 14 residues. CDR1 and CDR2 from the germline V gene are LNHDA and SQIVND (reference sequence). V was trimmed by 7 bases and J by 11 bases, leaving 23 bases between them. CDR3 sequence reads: CASNPGSGRRKAFF. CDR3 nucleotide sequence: TGTGCCAGTAATCCGGGTTCGGGTAGACGCAAGGCTTTCTTT. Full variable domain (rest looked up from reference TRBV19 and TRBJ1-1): DGGITQSPKYLFRKEGQNVTLSCEQNLNHDAMYWYRQDPGQGLRLIYYSQIVNDFQKGDIAEGYSVSREKKESFPLTVTSAQKNPTAFYLCASNPGSGRRKAFFGQGTRLTVV.

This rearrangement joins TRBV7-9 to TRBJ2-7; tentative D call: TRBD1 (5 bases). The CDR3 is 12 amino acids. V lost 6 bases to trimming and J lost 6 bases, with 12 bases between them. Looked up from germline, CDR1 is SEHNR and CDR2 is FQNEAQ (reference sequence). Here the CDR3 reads CASRNQGGEQYF. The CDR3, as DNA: TGTGCCAGCAGAAACCAGGGCGGCGAGCAGTACTTC.

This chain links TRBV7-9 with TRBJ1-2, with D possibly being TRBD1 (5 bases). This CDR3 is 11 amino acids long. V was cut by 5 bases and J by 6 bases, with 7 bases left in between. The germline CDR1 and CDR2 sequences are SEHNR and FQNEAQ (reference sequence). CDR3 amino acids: CASSRRDGYTF. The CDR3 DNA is TGTGCCAGCAGCCGCAGGGATGGCTACACCTTC.

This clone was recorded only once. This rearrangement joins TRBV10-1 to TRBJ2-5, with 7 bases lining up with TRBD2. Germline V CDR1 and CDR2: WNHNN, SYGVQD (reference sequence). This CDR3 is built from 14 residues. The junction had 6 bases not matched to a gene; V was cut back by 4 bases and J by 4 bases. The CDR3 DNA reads TGCGCCAGCAGTGTAGGACTAGAAAGAGAGACCCAGTACTTC. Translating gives CASSVGLERETQYF.

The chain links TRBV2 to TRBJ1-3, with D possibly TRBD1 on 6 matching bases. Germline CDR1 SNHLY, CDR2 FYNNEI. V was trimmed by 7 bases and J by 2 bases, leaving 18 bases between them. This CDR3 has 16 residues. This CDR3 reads CASTSSPAGAGNTIYF. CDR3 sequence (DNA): TGTGCCAGCACCTCATCCCCCGCAGGGGCTGGAAACACCATATATTTT.

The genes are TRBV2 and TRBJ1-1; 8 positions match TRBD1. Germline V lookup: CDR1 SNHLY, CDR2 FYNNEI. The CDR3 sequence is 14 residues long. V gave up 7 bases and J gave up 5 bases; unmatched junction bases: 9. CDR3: CASNPGGAQTEAFF. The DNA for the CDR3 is TGTGCCAGCAACCCAGGGGGCGCACAGACTGAAGCTTTCTTT.

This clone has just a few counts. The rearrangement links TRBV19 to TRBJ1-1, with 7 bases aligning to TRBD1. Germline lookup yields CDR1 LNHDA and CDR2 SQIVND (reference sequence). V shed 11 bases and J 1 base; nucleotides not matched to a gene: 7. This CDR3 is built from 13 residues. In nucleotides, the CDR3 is TGTGCCGTACACAGGGGACAGAACACTGAAGCTTTCTTT. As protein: CAVHRGQNTEAFF.

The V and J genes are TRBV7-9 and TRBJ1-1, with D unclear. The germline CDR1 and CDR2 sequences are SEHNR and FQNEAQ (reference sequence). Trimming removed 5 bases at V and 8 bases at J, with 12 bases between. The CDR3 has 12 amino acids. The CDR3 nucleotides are TGTGCCAGCAGCCTAGGGCCGGGGGAAGCTTTCTTT. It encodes CASSLGPGEAFF.

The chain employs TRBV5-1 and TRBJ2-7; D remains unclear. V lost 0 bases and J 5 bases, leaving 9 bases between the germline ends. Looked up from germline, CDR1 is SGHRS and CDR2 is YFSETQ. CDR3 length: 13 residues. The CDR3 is CASSLAGGDEQYF. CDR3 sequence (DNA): TGCGCCAGCAGCTTGGCTGGCGGTGACGAGCAGTACTTC. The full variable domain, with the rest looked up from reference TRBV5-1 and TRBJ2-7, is KAGVTQTPRYLIKTRGQQVTLSCSPISGHRSVSWYQQTPGQGLQFLFEYFSETQRNKGNFPGRFSGRQFSNSRSEMNVSTLELGDSALYLCASSLAGGDEQYFGPGTRLTVT.

CDR3 coding DNA: TGTGCCAGCAAAAATAACAATGAGCAGTTCTTC. This gives the protein CASKNNNEQFF. This chain links TRBV27 with TRBJ2-1; no firm D call. V lost 7 bases, J lost 5 bases, and 6 bases lay in between. The germline gives CDR1 MNHEY, CDR2 SMNVEV (reference sequence). CDR3 length equals 11 residues.

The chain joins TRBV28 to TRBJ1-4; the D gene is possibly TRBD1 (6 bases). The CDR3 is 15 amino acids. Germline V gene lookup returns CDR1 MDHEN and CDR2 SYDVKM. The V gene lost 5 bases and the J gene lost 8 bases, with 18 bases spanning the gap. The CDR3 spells CASSPPAGEEEKLFF. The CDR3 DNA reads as TGTGCCAGCAGTCCCCCCGCAGGGGAAGAAGAAAAACTGTTTTTT.

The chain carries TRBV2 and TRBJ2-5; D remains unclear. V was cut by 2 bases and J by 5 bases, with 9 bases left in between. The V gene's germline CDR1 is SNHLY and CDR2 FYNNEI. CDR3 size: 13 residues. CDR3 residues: CASSEQGVETQYF. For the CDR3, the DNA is TGTGCCAGCAGTGAACAAGGAGTTGAGACCCAGTACTTC.

CDR3 residues: CASSFPSSGSSYNEQFF. In DNA, the CDR3 is TGTGCCAGCAGCTTCCCGAGTAGCGGGAGCTCCTACAATGAGCAGTTCTTC. The V call is TRBV7-9, the J call TRBJ2-1, with 9 positions matching TRBD2. After removal of 3 bases from V and 0 bases from J, the junction contained 6 bases not matched to a gene. Germline V gene lookup returns CDR1 SEHNR and CDR2 FQNEAQ (reference sequence). This CDR3 has 17 amino acids.

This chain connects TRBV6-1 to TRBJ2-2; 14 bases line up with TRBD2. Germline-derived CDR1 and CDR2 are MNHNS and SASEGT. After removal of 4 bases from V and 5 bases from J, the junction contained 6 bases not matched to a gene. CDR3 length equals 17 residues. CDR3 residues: CASSAGRLAGGTGELFF. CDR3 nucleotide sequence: TGTGCCAGCAGTGCCGGGCGACTAGCGGGAGGGACCGGGGAGCTGTTTTTT.

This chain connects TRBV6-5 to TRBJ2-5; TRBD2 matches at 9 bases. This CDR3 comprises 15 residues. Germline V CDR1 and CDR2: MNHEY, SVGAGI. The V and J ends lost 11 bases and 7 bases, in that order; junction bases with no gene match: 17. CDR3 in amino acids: CAVRASGVFGGTQYF. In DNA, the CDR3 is TGTGCCGTCAGGGCTAGCGGGGTGTTCGGGGGGACCCAGTACTTC.